Each of the 19 T cell receptor beta chains below was sequenced from the same sample in a study of T cells in Graves' hyperthyroidism and ophthalmopathy. Researchers amplified the TCR beta CDR3 regions from RNA transcripts. An initial round of RT-PCR targeting the TCR CDR3 relied on the HTBI primer set. From the multiplex PCR reads, TCRdb called clonotypes with MiXCR, one entry per CDR3 protein. The sample lists a few hundred thousand distinct CDR3 sequences; approximately 13% were seen once. The sequencing sample was made of blood. The receptors were gathered from a woman aged 18-35 years with Graves' hyperthyroidism.

This clonotype has at least ten counts. The chain links TRBV20-1 to TRBJ2-1, with 8 bases fitting TRBD2. The ends lost 0 bases at V and 4 bases at J; junction bases unmatched: 5. The CDR3 extends over 15 amino acids. CDR1 is DFQATT, CDR2 SNEGSKA, per germline (reference sequence). The CDR3 DNA reads as TGCAGTGCTAGAGATCCTTTAGCGGGATACAATGAGCAGTTCTTC. Translated, it gives CSARDPLAGYNEQFF.

This clonotype was observed at least ten times. The rearrangement links TRBV6-4 to TRBJ1-1; D perhaps matches TRBD1 (6 bases). CDR3 size: 13 residues. The V end was cut by 4 bases, the J end by 4 bases, with 10 bases between. The germline V gene encodes CDR1 MRHNA and CDR2 SNTAGT. This CDR3 reads CASSAQGGTEAFF. The CDR3 coding sequence is TGTGCCAGCAGTGCACAGGGTGGCACTGAAGCTTTCTTT.

This clonotype was seen at least ten times. The chain employs TRBV6-1 and TRBJ2-1, with 9 bases aligning to TRBD1. Per germline, CDR1 MNHNS and CDR2 SASEGT. The CDR3 is made up of 15 amino acids. V shed 2 bases and J 8 bases; nucleotides not matched to a gene: 7. The CDR3 sequence is CASSESGTGFDEQFF. The DNA for the CDR3 is TGTGCCAGCAGTGAATCGGGGACAGGGTTCGATGAGCAGTTCTTC.

This clonotype was detected only a few times. The genes are TRBV18 and TRBJ2-7; 8 nucleotides match TRBD2. V trimming: 6 bases; J trimming: 6 bases; junction bases outside the gene matches: 10. CDR1 is KGHSH and CDR2 is LQKENI in the germline V gene. The CDR3 covers 14 residues. CDR3 DNA: TGTGCCAGCTCCCAGTCAAGCGGGAGCGCCGAGCAGTACTTC. This gives the protein CASSQSSGSAEQYF.

This clonotype has a count of ten or more. The chain carries TRBV7-2 and TRBJ2-2, with a tentative D call TRBD2 (6 bases). This CDR3 region has 17 residues. CDR1 is SGHTA, CDR2 FQGNSA, per germline. V lost 5 bases and J 1 base, leaving 17 bases between the germline ends. The CDR3 nucleotides are TGTGCCAGCAGCCCCAGAACGGGACTCGGGAACACCGGGGAGCTGTTTTTT. This translates into CASSPRTGLGNTGELFF. Full variable domain (rest looked up from reference TRBV7-2 and TRBJ2-2): GAGVSQSPSNKVTEKGKDVELRCDPISGHTALYWYRQSLGQGLEFLIYFQGNSAPDKSGLPSDRFSAERTGGSVSTLTIQRTQQEDSAVYLCASSPRTGLGNTGELFFGEGSRLTVL.

The V call is TRBV15, the J call TRBJ1-4, with D possibly matching TRBD1 (6 bases). This CDR3 comprises 16 residues. V lost 3 bases to trimming and J lost 0 bases, with 11 bases between them. Germline V gene sequence: CDR1 LNHNV, CDR2 YYDKDF (reference sequence). The CDR3 sequence: CATSRGHLATNEKLFF. CDR3 nucleotides: TGTGCCACCAGCAGGGGACACCTTGCAACTAATGAAAAACTGTTTTTT.

This clonotype was recorded at least ten times. The chain is built from TRBV7-8 and TRBJ2-1; D assignment may be TRBD1 or TRBD2 (6 bases each). Germline CDR1 reads SGHVS; CDR2 reads FQNEAQ. Trimming took off 3 bases at V and 6 bases at J, with 15 bases between the two ends. This CDR3 region has 15 residues. Here the CDR3 reads CASSFLAEGGNEQFF. Written as DNA, the CDR3 is TGTGCCAGCAGCTTTCTCGCGGAGGGGGGCAATGAGCAGTTCTTC. The entire variable domain, with the rest obtained from reference TRBV7-8 and TRBJ2-1, is as follows: GAGVSQSPRYKVAKRGQDVALRCDPISGHVSLFWYQQALGQGPEFLTYFQNEAQLDKSGLPSDRFFAERPEGSVSTLKIQRTQQEDSAVYLCASSFLAEGGNEQFFGPGTRLTVL.

In its sample, this clonotype was seen many times. The chain is built from TRBV20-1 and TRBJ2-7; TRBD2 agrees at 9 bases. Per germline, CDR1 DFQATT and CDR2 SNEGSKA (reference sequence). The CDR3 is made up of 13 amino acids. The V gene end was trimmed by 5 bases and the J gene end by 7 bases; junction bases not matched to a gene: 9. The CDR3 sequence: CSASLAGVGEQYF. CDR3 nucleotides: TGCAGTGCTTCTTTAGCGGGAGTCGGGGAGCAGTACTTC.

V is TRBV7-9 and J is TRBJ1-4, with D uncertain. The ends were cut back, 4 bases at V and 5 bases at J, with 11 bases in the middle. Germline V CDR1 and CDR2: SEHNR, FQNEAQ (reference sequence). This CDR3 is built from 14 residues. CDR3 DNA: TGTGCCAGCAGCTGGCGAGAGGTGAATGAAAAACTGTTTTTT. Protein product: CASSWREVNEKLFF.

The chain uses TRBV7-8 and TRBJ1-1; 7 bases map to TRBD1. After removal of 2 bases from V and 8 bases from J, the junction contained 5 bases not matched to a gene. Germline CDR1 and CDR2: SGHVS and FQNEAQ. The CDR3 consists of 13 residues. The CDR3: CASSLRGPAEAFF. CDR3 in DNA: TGTGCCAGCAGCTTAAGGGGGCCGGCGGAAGCTTTCTTT. Full variable domain (missing parts from reference TRBV7-8 and TRBJ1-1): GAGVSQSPRYKVAKRGQDVALRCDPISGHVSLFWYQQALGQGPEFLTYFQNEAQLDKSGLPSDRFFAERPEGSVSTLKIQRTQQEDSAVYLCASSLRGPAEAFFGQGTRLTVV.

This clonotype was counted many times. The rearrangement links TRBV27 to TRBJ2-7, with 9 bases that match TRBD2. V lost 6 bases to trimming and J lost 4 bases; unmatched junction nucleotides: 7. Germline assignment: CDR1 MNHEY and CDR2 SMNVEV (reference sequence). The CDR3 extends over 14 amino acids. CDR3 sequence reads: CASRLVSGSYEQYF. CDR3 coding DNA: TGTGCCAGCAGACTAGTTAGCGGGAGTTACGAGCAGTACTTC.

Comments on this clonotype: This may come from a read error, since a much larger clone is one base off. The rearrangement joins TRBV3-1 to TRBJ2-3; D ambiguous. Germline values: CDR1 LGHDT, CDR2 YNNKEL (reference sequence). The CDR3 is 14 amino acids. The DNA of the CDR3 is TGTGCCAGCAGCCAGACATACAGCACAGTTACGCAGTATTTT. Its protein is CASSQTYSTVTQYF.

This clonotype was seen many times. The chain couples TRBV20-1 to TRBJ2-5, with unresolved D. CDR3 size: 13 residues. Germline values: CDR1 DFQATT, CDR2 SNEGSKA (reference sequence). With 0 bases removed from V and 2 bases from J, the gap between germline ends came to 7 bases. The CDR3 nucleotides read TGCAGTGCTAGAGAAGAGCCTCAAGAGACCCAGTACTTC. Encoded protein: CSAREEPQETQYF.

This clonotype was seen many times. This rearrangement joins TRBV7-9 to TRBJ2-7; the D gene could be TRBD1 or TRBD2 (5 bases each). The germline CDR1 and CDR2 sequences are SEHNR and FQNEAQ (reference sequence). V was trimmed by 5 bases and J by 0 bases, leaving 17 bases between them. CDR3 length: 16 residues. This CDR3 is CASSPKSGRSSYEQYF. The CDR3, as DNA: TGTGCCAGCAGCCCAAAATCGGGACGAAGCTCCTACGAGCAGTACTTC.

This clonotype was detected many times. The chain employs TRBV20-1 and TRBJ2-1; 14 bases line up with TRBD2. In germline, CDR1 is DFQATT, CDR2 SNEGSKA (reference sequence). The CDR3 is 15 residues long. Unmatched junction bases numbered 5, after V lost 5 bases and J lost 5 bases. The CDR3 here is CSAGTSGSGHNEQFF. CDR3 DNA: TGCAGTGCTGGGACTAGCGGGAGCGGTCACAATGAGCAGTTCTTC.

This clonotype was counted at least ten times. This chain connects TRBV28 to TRBJ1-5; 9 bases fit TRBD1. The length of the CDR3 is 14 residues. CDR1 is MDHEN and CDR2 is SYDVKM in the germline V gene. The ends lost 5 bases at V and 5 bases at J; junction bases unmatched: 4. CDR3 nucleotide sequence: TGTGCCAGCAGTCACAGGGGGCGCGATCAGCCCCAGCATTTT. This codes for CASSHRGRDQPQHF.

This chain connects TRBV12-3 or TRBV12-4 to TRBJ1-1; unclear D gene. V lost 3 bases to trimming and J lost 1 base, with 18 bases between them. The CDR3 is 17 residues long. The DNA for the CDR3 is TGTGCCAGCAGTTTTGGCAGAGTGGGCAGCCCGAACACTGAAGCTTTCTTT. Its protein is CASSFGRVGSPNTEAFF.

This chain joins TRBV15 and TRBJ1-3; weak D call: TRBD1 (6 bases). This CDR3 is built from 14 residues. The V end lost 3 bases, the J end lost 7 bases, and 13 bases lay between the germline ends. Looked up from germline, CDR1 is LNHNV and CDR2 is YYDKDF (reference sequence). The CDR3 DNA follows: TGTGCCACCAGCAGGGTAACAGGGCGGAACACCATATATTTT. Protein product: CATSRVTGRNTIYF.

The table lists this clonotype with a few counts. The V gene is TRBV7-2, the J gene TRBJ1-1, with 10 bases fitting TRBD1. V dropped 3 bases and J dropped 6; count of bases not matched to a gene: 7. Germline V gene sequence: CDR1 SGHTA, CDR2 FQGNSA. The CDR3 is 15 amino acids. The CDR3 sequence is CASSLDRGYLAEAFF. CDR3 DNA: TGTGCCAGCAGCTTGGACAGGGGGTATTTGGCTGAAGCTTTCTTT.